The clone carrying this TCR beta chain was counted a single time. Repertoires were generated with immunoSEQ multiplex PCR, while TCRdb's copy carries only in-frame clones and drops some. This table holds approximately 310,000 clones, roughly 85% found once. These data are taken from a study of blood T cell repertoires in COVID-19. At the level of the study: The United States, Italy and Spain provided the acute and convalescent COVID-19 samples.

Trimming left V 10 bases short and J 4 bases short, with 10 bases between. The CDR3 has 11 amino acids. In terms of age and location, participants ranged from roughly 18 to 95 years and lived in about 25 US areas. Input material: PBMCs or T cells enriched from blood (not recorded which). This rearrangement joins TRBV12-3 or TRBV12-4 to TRBJ1-2; D perhaps matches TRBD1 (6 bases). This clonotype was sampled from a young woman who had been exposed to COVID-19. The CDR3, as DNA: TGTGCCACCTCGACAGGCTATGGCTACACCTTC. This encodes CATSTGYGYTF.